The rows below give T cell receptor beta chains drawn from one sample of a study of shared clonotypes between healthy human individuals. This table comes from immunoSEQ multiplex PCR, and its TCRdb copy is limited to in-frame clones, with some not included. The sample has around 430,000 clones, roughly 77% seen once. Input material: PBMCs. Receptors were obtained from a woman in her thirties or forties in good health. Some clones in this sample may be carry-over from other donors' samples. CDR3s include the opening cysteine and the closing phenylalanine or tryptophan. The order of the fields is clone size, V gene, D gene, J gene, CDR3 protein, CDR3 DNA. The D gene is left open where the match is weak. Rows may omit the clone size; those that give it use once, few, many or a size class.

clone size: NA; V gene: TRBV11-3; D gene: NA; J gene: TRBJ2-2; CDR3 protein: CASSRTANTGELFF; CDR3 DNA: TGTGCCAGCAGTAGGACAGCGAACACCGGGGAGCTGTTTTTT
clone size: NA; V gene: TRBV5-1; D gene: NA; J gene: TRBJ2-7; CDR3 protein: CASSLEAGRGEQYF; CDR3 DNA: TGCGCCAGCAGCTTGGAGGCAGGGCGCGGCGAGCAGTACTTC
clone size: NA; V gene: TRBV9; D gene: NA; J gene: TRBJ2-1; CDR3 protein: CASSVEWSYNEQFF; CDR3 DNA: TGTGCCAGCAGCGTAGAATGGTCCTACAATGAGCAGTTCTTC
clone size: NA; V gene: TRBV7-7; D gene: TRBD2; J gene: TRBJ2-2; CDR3 protein: CASSLLAAQGHTGELFF; CDR3 DNA: TGTGCTAGCAGCTTGCTAGCGGCCCAAGGCCACACCGGGGAGCTGTTTTTT
clone size: NA; V gene: TRBV4-1; D gene: NA; J gene: TRBJ1-1; CDR3 protein: CASSQGTANTEAFF; CDR3 DNA: TGCGCCAGCAGCCAGGGAACAGCGAACACTGAAGCTTTCTTT
clone size: NA; V gene: TRBV6-5; D gene: NA; J gene: TRBJ2-7; CDR3 protein: CASTPSGTYEQYF; CDR3 DNA: TGTGCCAGCACCCCAAGCGGCACCTACGAGCAGTACTTC
clone size: few; V gene: TRBV4-3; D gene: TRBD2; J gene: TRBJ2-2; CDR3 protein: CASSPRTSLNTGELFF; CDR3 DNA: TGCGCCAGCAGCCCTCGGACTAGCTTGAACACCGGGGAGCTGTTTTTT
clone size: NA; V gene: TRBV5-8; D gene: TRBD1; J gene: TRBJ2-3; CDR3 protein: CASSQLDRGQDTQYF; CDR3 DNA: TGTGCCAGCAGCCAACTGGACAGGGGGCAAGATACGCAGTATTTT
clone size: NA; V gene: TRBV9; D gene: TRBD2; J gene: TRBJ2-2; CDR3 protein: CASRGATSGTGELFF; CDR3 DNA: TGTGCCAGCAGAGGGGCAACTAGCGGCACCGGGGAGCTGTTTTTT
clone size: NA; V gene: TRBV2; D gene: NA; J gene: TRBJ2-7; CDR3 protein: CASSGVLSYEQYF; CDR3 DNA: TGTGCCAGCAGTGGCGTGCTCTCCTACGAGCAGTACTTC
clone size: NA; V gene: TRBV4-1; D gene: TRBD1; J gene: TRBJ2-3; CDR3 protein: CASSQWGQGKDTQYF; CDR3 DNA: TGCGCCAGCAGCCAATGGGGACAGGGGAAAGATACGCAGTATTTT
clone size: NA; V gene: TRBV28; D gene: TRBD1; J gene: TRBJ1-2; CDR3 protein: CASSGTRGRADYGYTF; CDR3 DNA: TGTGCCAGCAGTGGAACCAGGGGGCGCGCGGACTATGGCTACACCTTC
clone size: NA; V gene: TRBV4-1; D gene: TRBD2; J gene: TRBJ2-3; CDR3 protein: CASSQGIAGGVADTQYF; CDR3 DNA: TGCGCCAGCAGCCAGGGGATAGCGGGAGGAGTGGCAGATACGCAGTATTTT
clone size: NA; V gene: TRBV19; D gene: TRBD1; J gene: TRBJ2-7; CDR3 protein: CASSIRQGGEQYF; CDR3 DNA: TGTGCCAGTAGTATCAGACAGGGGGGCGAGCAGTACTTC
clone size: few; V gene: TRBV6-5; D gene: NA; J gene: TRBJ2-1; CDR3 protein: CASSYSLAENEQFF; CDR3 DNA: TGTGCCAGCAGTTACAGTTTGGCGGAAAATGAGCAGTTCTTC
clone size: NA; V gene: TRBV29-1; D gene: NA; J gene: TRBJ1-6; CDR3 protein: CSVVMDKARCSPLHF; CDR3 DNA: TGCAGCGTTGTTATGGACAAGGCTCGTTGTTCACCCCTCCACTTT
clone size: few; V gene: TRBV2; D gene: NA; J gene: TRBJ2-7; CDR3 protein: CASSERIYYEQYF; CDR3 DNA: TGTGCCAGCAGTGAGCGGATCTACTACGAGCAGTACTTC
clone size: NA; V gene: TRBV6-4; D gene: TRBD2; J gene: TRBJ2-1; CDR3 protein: CASSRSREGNEQFF; CDR3 DNA: TGTGCCAGCAGTCGGTCCCGGGAGGGGAATGAGCAGTTCTTC
clone size: NA; V gene: TRBV2; D gene: NA; J gene: TRBJ2-5; CDR3 protein: CASAYTAETQYF; CDR3 DNA: TGTGCCAGCGCTTATACGGCGGAGACCCAGTACTTC
clone size: once; V gene: TRBV7-9; D gene: NA; J gene: TRBJ1-6; CDR3 protein: CASSPVGAENSPLHF; CDR3 DNA: TGTGCCAGCAGCCCGGTTGGGGCGGAGAATTCACCCCTCCACTTT
clone size: NA; V gene: TRBV13; D gene: TRBD2; J gene: TRBJ2-3; CDR3 protein: CASSSGTGGPDTQYF; CDR3 DNA: TGTGCCAGCAGCTCTGGGACGGGGGGGCCAGATACGCAGTATTTT
clone size: NA; V gene: TRBV5-1; D gene: NA; J gene: TRBJ1-1; CDR3 protein: CASSAAQNTEAFF; CDR3 DNA: TGCGCCAGCAGCGCCGCCCAGAACACTGAAGCTTTCTTT
clone size: many; V gene: TRBV5-1; D gene: NA; J gene: TRBJ1-3; CDR3 protein: CASSIGNTIYF; CDR3 DNA: TGCGCCAGCAGCATAGGAAACACCATATATTTT
clone size: NA; V gene: TRBV5-1; D gene: NA; J gene: TRBJ2-5; CDR3 protein: CASSLIGFETQYF; CDR3 DNA: TGCGCCAGCAGCTTGATAGGATTCGAGACCCAGTACTTC
clone size: few; V gene: TRBV5-1; D gene: NA; J gene: TRBJ2-2; CDR3 protein: CASSPRGLGGELFF; CDR3 DNA: TGCGCCAGCAGCCCCAGAGGGTTGGGCGGGGAGCTGTTTTTT
clone size: NA; V gene: TRBV5-1; D gene: NA; J gene: TRBJ1-1; CDR3 protein: CASSLVVGQNTEAFF; CDR3 DNA: TGCGCCAGCAGCTTGGTGGTGGGACAGAACACTGAAGCTTTCTTT
clone size: once; V gene: TRBV30; D gene: NA; J gene: TRBJ2-3; CDR3 protein: CAWEPQGRDTQYF; CDR3 DNA: TGTGCCTGGGAACCCCAGGGAAGAGATACGCAGTATTTT
clone size: NA; V gene: TRBV2; D gene: TRBD2; J gene: TRBJ2-1; CDR3 protein: CASSEGTSGTYNEQFF; CDR3 DNA: TGTGCCAGCAGTGAAGGGACTAGCGGGACCTACAATGAGCAGTTCTTC
clone size: NA; V gene: TRBV25-1; D gene: TRBD1; J gene: TRBJ1-2; CDR3 protein: CASSESTGGFSHYGYTF; CDR3 DNA: TGTGCCAGCAGTGAATCTACAGGGGGTTTTAGCCACTATGGCTACACCTTC
clone size: NA; V gene: TRBV5-1; D gene: NA; J gene: TRBJ1-1; CDR3 protein: CASSPGGSTQRAFF; CDR3 DNA: TGCGCCAGCAGCCCGGGGGGGAGTACTCAGCGGGCTTTCTTT
clone size: NA; V gene: TRBV28; D gene: TRBD1; J gene: TRBJ2-7; CDR3 protein: CTSSLPQGWSNYEQYF; CDR3 DNA: TGTACCAGCAGTTTACCACAGGGGTGGTCGAATTACGAGCAGTACTTC
clone size: NA; V gene: TRBV18; D gene: NA; J gene: TRBJ2-7; CDR3 protein: CASSPVLGGTSSYEQYF; CDR3 DNA: TGTGCCAGCTCACCTGTCCTTGGGGGCACGAGCTCCTACGAGCAGTACTTC
clone size: NA; V gene: TRBV6-6; D gene: NA; J gene: TRBJ1-3; CDR3 protein: CASSFGSTPSGNTIYF; CDR3 DNA: TGTGCCAGCAGTTTTGGGAGTACACCCTCTGGAAACACCATATATTTT
clone size: few; V gene: TRBV19; D gene: NA; J gene: TRBJ1-2; CDR3 protein: CASSIGILYGYTF; CDR3 DNA: TGTGCCAGTAGTATTGGCATACTCTATGGCTACACCTTC
clone size: NA; V gene: TRBV9; D gene: NA; J gene: TRBJ2-1; CDR3 protein: CASSATLAGRYNEQFF; CDR3 DNA: TGTGCCAGCAGCGCCACCTTGGCGGGACGCTACAATGAGCAGTTCTTC
clone size: NA; V gene: TRBV5-1; D gene: NA; J gene: TRBJ2-7; CDR3 protein: CASSPGGYEQYF; CDR3 DNA: TGCGCCAGCAGCCCCGGGGGCTACGAGCAGTACTTC
clone size: NA; V gene: TRBV5-1; D gene: TRBD1; J gene: TRBJ2-1; CDR3 protein: CASSFAGQDNEQFF; CDR3 DNA: TGCGCCAGCAGCTTTGCGGGACAGGACAATGAGCAGTTCTTC
clone size: many; V gene: TRBV7-3; D gene: NA; J gene: TRBJ1-2; CDR3 protein: CASSSVPGDFDGYTF; CDR3 DNA: TGTGCCAGCAGCTCCGTTCCGGGGGATTTTGATGGCTACACCTTC
clone size: NA; V gene: TRBV2; D gene: TRBD1; J gene: TRBJ2-2; CDR3 protein: CASSRTGRTGELFF; CDR3 DNA: TGTGCCAGCAGTCGGACAGGGCGAACCGGGGAGCTGTTTTTT
clone size: NA; V gene: TRBV5-1; D gene: NA; J gene: TRBJ2-1; CDR3 protein: CASSLEGRGHNEQFF; CDR3 DNA: TGCGCCAGCAGCTTAGAAGGGAGGGGGCACAATGAGCAGTTCTTC
clone size: NA; V gene: TRBV10-3; D gene: NA; J gene: TRBJ1-2; CDR3 protein: CAISATGNDLTF; CDR3 DNA: TGTGCCATCAGTGCGACCGGGAACGACCTTACCTTC
clone size: NA; V gene: TRBV6-1; D gene: NA; J gene: TRBJ1-1; CDR3 protein: CASTSTVDTEAFF; CDR3 DNA: TGTGCCAGCACCTCGACAGTTGACACTGAAGCTTTCTTT
clone size: NA; V gene: TRBV7-2; D gene: NA; J gene: TRBJ2-1; CDR3 protein: CASSRGWLGLGEFF; CDR3 DNA: TGTGCCAGCAGCCGCGGCTGGCTGGGACTTGGGGAGTTCTTC
clone size: NA; V gene: TRBV15; D gene: NA; J gene: TRBJ2-7; CDR3 protein: CASPMQQYF; CDR3 DNA: TGTGCCTCCCCCATGCAGCAGTACTTC
clone size: once; V gene: TRBV9; D gene: TRBD2; J gene: TRBJ2-1; CDR3 protein: CASSTLLAGGYNEQFF; CDR3 DNA: TGTGCCAGCAGCACACTTTTGGCGGGAGGATACAATGAGCAGTTCTTC
clone size: NA; V gene: TRBV11-2; D gene: NA; J gene: TRBJ2-7; CDR3 protein: CASSLVQGSYEQYF; CDR3 DNA: TGTGCCAGCAGCTTAGTACAGGGTTCCTACGAGCAGTACTTC
clone size: NA; V gene: TRBV5-1; D gene: TRBD2; J gene: TRBJ2-1; CDR3 protein: CASTLGLAGGEQFF; CDR3 DNA: TGCGCCAGCACCTTGGGACTAGCGGGAGGGGAGCAGTTCTTC
clone size: NA; V gene: TRBV2; D gene: NA; J gene: TRBJ1-2; CDR3 protein: CASSRGRNYGYTF; CDR3 DNA: TGTGCCAGCAGTCGCGGCAGAAACTATGGCTACACCTTC
clone size: NA; V gene: TRBV28; D gene: NA; J gene: TRBJ1-5; CDR3 protein: CASSQDGNQPQHF; CDR3 DNA: TGTGCCAGCAGCCAGGATGGCAATCAGCCCCAGCATTTT
clone size: NA; V gene: TRBV4-1; D gene: NA; J gene: TRBJ2-1; CDR3 protein: CASSQDSLVTNEQFF; CDR3 DNA: TGCGCCAGCAGCCAAGATTCACTAGTCACCAATGAGCAGTTCTTC